These 29 T cell receptor beta chains were sequenced from one sample in a study of T cells in Graves' hyperthyroidism and ophthalmopathy. From RNA transcripts, TCR beta CDR3 regions were amplified. Using the HTBI primer set, a first-round RT-PCR was run on the TCR CDR3. In TCRdb, the multiplex PCR reads were re-called with MiXCR into one record per CDR3 protein. The repertoire holds a few hundred thousand distinct CDR3 sequences, with about 46% as singletons. Material for sequencing was peripheral blood or thyroid tissue (not recorded which). The receptors were gathered from an adult woman with Graves' disease, either hyperthyroidism or ophthalmopathy (not recorded which).

The chain joins TRBV7-8 to TRBJ2-6; 9 bases match TRBD1. Germline loops: CDR1 SGHVS, CDR2 FQNEAQ. There are 14 residues in the CDR3. With V trimmed by 6 bases and J by 10 bases, 7 bases remained unmatched. CDR3 amino acids: CASSLQTGGNVLTF. CDR3 coding DNA: TGTGCCAGCAGTTTACAGACAGGGGGTAACGTCCTGACTTTC.

Comments on this clonotype: A much larger clone is a single base away; this may be a read error. The CDR3 nucleotides read TGCGCCAGCAGCTTGGTCTCACCACAAAAGACCCAGTACTTC. This sequence encodes CASSLVSPQKTQYF. The chain has TRBV5-1 and TRBJ2-5; D is unresolved. Germline V gene data show CDR1 as SGHRS and CDR2 as YFSETQ. Trimming took off 0 bases at V and 6 bases at J, with 12 bases between the two ends. CDR3 length: 14 amino acids.

The chain links TRBV7-1 to TRBJ2-7, with D tentatively TRBD1 (6 bases). TRBV7-1 belongs to the ORF category, with a function that is uncertain. The CDR3 runs 13 residues. V was pared by 3 bases and J by 8 bases, with 14 bases between. CDR3 residues: CASSSGSGDQQYF. The CDR3 region has the DNA TGTGCCAGCAGCTCGGGGTCAGGGGATCAGCAGTACTTC.

V usage is TRBV20-1 and J usage is TRBJ1-3, with D unclear. CDR3 length: 14 amino acids. V was shortened by 3 bases and J by 3 bases, with 12 bases between the two germline ends. Germline CDR1 and CDR2: DFQATT and SNEGSKA (reference sequence). The DNA for the CDR3 is TGCAGTGCTAGCGGGGATGTCGGTGGAAACACCATATATTTT. Amino acids: CSASGDVGGNTIYF.

V is TRBV6-1 and J is TRBJ1-5; D uncertain. The V gene lost 8 bases and the J gene lost 8 bases, with 19 bases spanning the gap. The CDR3 extends over 14 amino acids. CDR1 MNHNS and CDR2 SASEGT come from the germline V gene. The CDR3 DNA reads TGTGCCAGCCGTTCCTTTGGTAGTCCGGAGCCCCAGCATTTT. Amino acids: CASRSFGSPEPQHF.

The chain joins TRBV11-1 to TRBJ1-2, with D uncertain. V was cut by 7 bases and J by 8 bases, with 14 bases left in between. Germline CDR1 and CDR2: SGHAT and FQDESV (reference sequence). This CDR3 is 12 amino acids long. The CDR3: CASTRTQQGYTF. CDR3 nucleotide sequence: TGTGCCAGCACCCGCACCCAACAAGGCTACACCTTC.

This clonotype was seen a handful of times. This chain uses TRBV7-8 with TRBJ1-5; the D gene is possibly TRBD1 (6 bases). Germline V gene lookup returns CDR1 SGHVS and CDR2 FQNEAQ. The CDR3 sequence is 15 residues long. V lost 5 bases and J 1 base, leaving 12 bases between the germline ends. The CDR3 spells CASSLQGISNQPQHF. For the CDR3, the DNA is TGTGCCAGCAGCCTACAGGGTATCAGCAATCAGCCCCAGCATTTT.

This clonotype has at least ten counts. The chain recombines TRBV12-3 or TRBV12-4 with TRBJ1-3; D may be TRBD1 (6 bases). The length of the CDR3 is 15 residues. V was shortened by 6 bases and J by 0 bases, with 12 bases between the two germline ends. The CDR3 loop is CASSLGGPSGNTIYF. CDR3 in DNA: TGTGCCAGCAGCCTTGGGGGGCCCTCTGGAAACACCATATATTTT.

This chain uses TRBV3-1 with TRBJ2-7, with no clear D. V lost 1 base to trimming and J lost 3 bases, with 4 bases between them. Looked up from germline, CDR1 is LGHDT and CDR2 is YNNKEL (reference sequence). This CDR3 comprises 12 residues. The DNA for the CDR3 is TGTGCCAGCAGCCAAGTCCGCTACGAGCAGTACTTC. Amino acid sequence: CASSQVRYEQYF.

V usage is TRBV7-8 and J usage is TRBJ1-6; D is possibly TRBD1 (6 bases). This CDR3 is 14 amino acids long. V lost 4 bases to trimming and J lost 9 bases, with 13 bases between them. CDR1 and CDR2 from the germline V gene are SGHVS and FQNEAQ. CDR3 region: CASSSTGPGSPLHF. The CDR3 DNA sequence: TGTGCCAGCAGCTCTACAGGGCCGGGTTCACCCCTCCACTTT.

This clonotype was recorded at least ten times. The chain joins TRBV19 to TRBJ1-4; D unresolved. The CDR3 covers 15 residues. In germline, CDR1 is LNHDA, CDR2 SQIVND (reference sequence). Deletions cut 3 bases from V and 5 bases from J, with 13 bases between. The CDR3 is CASSIDGRFNEKLFF. The CDR3 region has the DNA TGTGCCAGTAGTATTGATGGACGTTTCAATGAAAAACTGTTTTTT. Full variable domain (remainder filled in from reference TRBV19 and TRBJ1-4): DGGITQSPKYLFRKEGQNVTLSCEQNLNHDAMYWYRQDPGQGLRLIYYSQIVNDFQKGDIAEGYSVSREKKESFPLTVTSAQKNPTAFYLCASSIDGRFNEKLFFGSGTQLSVL.

The rearrangement uses TRBV10-3 and TRBJ2-5; D not resolved. The germline V gene has CDR1 ENHRY and CDR2 SYGVKD. This CDR3 contains 15 residues. Trimming left V 0 bases short and J 2 bases short, with 10 bases between. The CDR3 DNA reads TGTGCCATCAGTGAGTCGAGAGGATATCAAGAGACCCAGTACTTC. This codes for CAISESRGYQETQYF.

A note on this clonotype: The junction departs from germline at one end; a sequencing error may be responsible. The chain links TRBV29-1 to TRBJ2-7; TRBD2 matches 10 bases. The CDR3 runs to 17 residues. CDR1 and CDR2 from the germline V gene are SQVTM and ANQGSEA. Here the CDR3 reads CSVEGTSGGGGSYGQYF. CDR3 bases: TGCAGCGTTGAAGGGACTAGCGGCGGAGGAGGGTCCTACGGGCAGTACTTC.

This clonotype occurred many times. The chain has TRBV5-1 and TRBJ1-1; possibly TRBD1 for D (6 bases). V lost 4 bases, J lost 5 bases, and 15 bases lay in between. The length of the CDR3 is 14 residues. In germline, CDR1 is SGHRS, CDR2 YFSETQ. The CDR3 region has the DNA TGCGCCAGCAGCCTACAGAGGGGGGAGACTGAAGCTTTCTTT. Protein product: CASSLQRGETEAFF.

The V and J genes are TRBV20-1 and TRBJ2-5, with D perhaps TRBD1 (5 bases). Germline V lookup: CDR1 DFQATT, CDR2 SNEGSKA (reference sequence). This CDR3 has 15 residues. With 1 base removed from V and 2 bases from J, the gap between germline ends came to 14 bases. The CDR3 region has the DNA TGCAGTGCTAGAGCGCCGGACACCCAGCAAGAGACCCAGTACTTC. The encoded protein is CSARAPDTQQETQYF.

This clonotype has ten or more counts. The V call is TRBV6-1, the J call TRBJ1-2; D perhaps matches TRBD1 (5 bases). Trimming left V 4 bases short and J 7 bases short, with 19 bases between. This CDR3 has 15 residues. Germline V lookup: CDR1 MNHNS, CDR2 SASEGT. CDR3 in amino acids: CASSARDPRSGGYTF. The CDR3 nucleotides are TGTGCCAGCAGTGCCCGGGACCCCAGGAGTGGTGGCTACACCTTC.

This clonotype was observed many times. This chain connects TRBV19 to TRBJ1-3; no firm D call. The ends were cut back, 4 bases at V and 0 bases at J, with 13 bases in the middle. The CDR3 loop spans 16 amino acids. The germline V gene encodes CDR1 LNHDA and CDR2 SQIVND (reference sequence). The CDR3 coding sequence is TGTGCCAGTAGTAAGACATCACTCCTCTCTGGAAACACCATATATTTT. This codes for CASSKTSLLSGNTIYF.

This clonotype was recorded a few times. The chain couples TRBV7-9 to TRBJ2-5; D is undetermined. Germline CDR1 is SEHNR and CDR2 is FQNEAQ (reference sequence). Trimming cost V 1 base and J 9 bases, with 12 bases left between them. CDR3 size: 13 residues. The DNA of the CDR3 is TGTGCCAGCAGCTTAGTGGCCGGTGGGGCCCAGTACTTC. Its protein product is CASSLVAGGAQYF.

J is TRBJ2-5 and V is TRBV20-1; the D call may be TRBD1 or TRBD2 (5 bases each). V lost 5 bases to trimming and J lost 2 bases, with 12 bases between them. Germline lookup yields CDR1 DFQATT and CDR2 SNEGSKA (reference sequence). This CDR3 comprises 13 residues. CDR3 protein: CSARRGRQETQYF. For the CDR3, the DNA is TGCAGTGCTCGACGGGGACGGCAAGAGACCCAGTACTTC.

This chain joins TRBV19 and TRBJ1-1; TRBD1 matches at 7 bases. Trimming removed 9 bases from V and 3 bases from J; junction bases left unmatched: 16. This CDR3 region has 16 residues. Germline V gene data show CDR1 as LNHDA and CDR2 as SQIVND (reference sequence). The CDR3 sequence is CASSPVVTGNYTEAFF. The DNA for the CDR3 is TGTGCCAGCAGCCCGGTTGTGACAGGGAACTACACTGAAGCTTTCTTT.

This rearrangement joins TRBV7-9 to TRBJ1-2; TRBD1 aligns across 8 bases. The V gene's germline CDR1 is SEHNR and CDR2 FQNEAQ (reference sequence). The V and J ends lost 0 bases and 2 bases, in that order; junction bases with no gene match: 2. The CDR3 is 15 amino acids. Here the CDR3 reads CASSLATGANYGYTF. The CDR3 DNA is TGTGCCAGCAGCTTAGCGACAGGGGCGAACTATGGCTACACCTTC.

This clonotype was seen repeatedly, ten times or more. V is TRBV20-1 and J is TRBJ2-5; possible D gene TRBD2, 5 bases. V was shortened by 4 bases and J by 7 bases, with 19 bases between the two germline ends. This CDR3 region has 14 residues. Germline V CDR1 and CDR2: DFQATT, SNEGSKA (reference sequence). The CDR3 sequence is CSAKQGGWIVTQYF. The CDR3 nucleotides are TGCAGTGCTAAACAAGGCGGGTGGATTGTGACCCAGTACTTC.

This clonotype was counted between two and nine times. V and J are TRBV28 and TRBJ1-4, with D perhaps TRBD1 (5 bases). CDR1 and CDR2 from the germline V gene are MDHEN and SYDVKM. The CDR3 is 15 amino acids. Trimming left V 8 bases short and J 2 bases short, with 15 bases between. Here the CDR3 reads CASEGFQGTNEKLFF. DNA for the CDR3: TGTGCCAGCGAAGGATTCCAGGGCACTAATGAAAAACTGTTTTTT.

V gene TRBV2 combines with J gene TRBJ2-2; D remains ambiguous. Per the germline V gene, CDR1 is SNHLY and CDR2 is FYNNEI. The ends were cut back, 4 bases at V and 4 bases at J, with 13 bases in the middle. The CDR3 is 15 amino acids. CDR3 sequence reads: CASSGPARRTGELFF. The CDR3 nucleotides are TGTGCCAGCAGTGGTCCCGCGAGACGCACCGGGGAGCTGTTTTTT.

This clonotype was seen a handful of times. This chain joins TRBV6-1 and TRBJ1-1, with 8 bases matching TRBD1. Germline loops: CDR1 MNHNS, CDR2 SASEGT. The CDR3 has 14 amino acids. The V gene end was trimmed by 4 bases and the J gene end by 3 bases; junction bases not matched to a gene: 4. CDR3 residues: CASSVLTGDTEAFF. DNA of the CDR3: TGTGCCAGCAGTGTATTGACAGGGGACACTGAAGCTTTCTTT.

J is TRBJ1-2 and V is TRBV5-1; 12 bases match TRBD1. This CDR3 has 13 amino acids. V was pared by 7 bases and J by 4 bases, with 2 bases of the junction left unmatched. Germline V gene data show CDR1 as SGHRS and CDR2 as YFSETQ. DNA for the CDR3: TGCGCCAGCGGGACAGGGGGCTTCTATGGCTACACCTTC. Translating gives CASGTGGFYGYTF.

In its sample, this clonotype was seen a few times. The chain couples TRBV7-2 to TRBJ2-4; TRBD1 agrees at 7 bases. V gave up 6 bases and J gave up 8 bases; unmatched junction bases: 7. The CDR3 has 13 amino acids. CDR1 is SGHTA, CDR2 FQGNSA, per germline. CDR3 loop: CASSDRVVDIQYF. CDR3 bases: TGTGCCAGCAGTGACAGGGTTGTAGACATTCAGTACTTC. The whole variable domain, filled in from reference TRBV7-2 and TRBJ2-4, reads GAGVSQSPSNKVTEKGKDVELRCDPISGHTALYWYRQSLGQGLEFLIYFQGNSAPDKSGLPSDRFSAERTGGSVSTLTIQRTQQEDSAVYLCASSDRVVDIQYFGAGTRLSVL.

This clonotype has more than one count but fewer than ten. CDR3: CASSPSVAGWEESYEQYF. The CDR3 DNA reads as TGTGCCAGCAGCCCCTCGGTAGCGGGATGGGAGGAATCCTACGAGCAGTACTTC. The chain couples TRBV13 to TRBJ2-7; 8 positions match TRBD2. Germline CDR1 and CDR2: PRHDT and FYEKMQ (reference sequence). The CDR3 runs to 18 residues. Trimming cost V 5 bases and J 1 base; bases outside gene matches: 16. Full variable domain (outside the CDR3, taken from reference TRBV13 and TRBJ2-7): AAGVIQSPRHLIKEKRETATLKCYPIPRHDTVYWYQQGPGQDPQFLISFYEKMQSDKGSIPDRFSAQQFSDYHSELNMSSLELGDSALYFCASSPSVAGWEESYEQYFGPGTRLTVT.

The chain combines TRBV20-1 with TRBJ2-5; possibly TRBD1 for D (6 bases). CDR1 is DFQATT and CDR2 is SNEGSKA in the germline V gene (reference sequence). Trimming took off 6 bases at V and 10 bases at J, with 9 bases between the two ends. The CDR3 extends over 9 amino acids. The CDR3 bases are TGCAGTGCAGGACAGAGCCAGTACTTC. This sequence encodes CSAGQSQYF.